This T cell receptor beta chain stems from a study of blood T cell repertoires in COVID-19 (dated by TCRdb to 2019 to 2021). Regarding the study in general: The collaborator samples originated in the United States, Italy and Spain and spanned the acute and convalescent phases of COVID-19. The dataset comprised deeply sampled blood TCRbeta repertoires from subjects exposed to, actively infected with, or recovered from COVID-19. Where HLA class I and class II types were available, the types were taken from metadata supplied by the sample provider, not from assay-based typing. The repertoires were made available in a free public database intended to serve as a resource for research on the immune response to SARS-CoV-2. Sample metadata almost always included a de-identified subject ID, COVID-19 status, age in years and sex. Samples were obtained from the ongoing ImmuneRACE study (first 160 participants) and from some 1,200 subjects provided by 6 global collaborators. The material from the prospective study consisted of cDNA or gDNA derived from T cells, B-cell-depleted T cells, or PBMCs. The investigation overall reported the following: How much clinical and demographic metadata was included differed by source and by participant, and the metadata was provided uncurated.

V sheds 4 bases and J sheds 6 bases, leaving 18 bases between their ends. As encoded in the germline V gene, CDR1 is KGHSH while CDR2 is LQKENI. There are 15 amino acids in the CDR3, from cysteine to phenylalanine inclusive. The entry retains the CDR3 DNA only, 45 bases that are in frame from base 1. The immunoSEQ Assay, a bias-controlled multiplex PCR, was used to amplify TCRbeta CDR3 regions from genomic DNA. In the source study's methods: Within the assay, amplification of reference gene primers was used to estimate how many nucleated cells each sample contained. Sequence reads were collapsed and filtered to measure the absolute abundance of every unique TCRbeta CDR3 rearrangement. Productive Simpson clonality was computed per sample as the square root of Simpson's diversity index over productive rearrangements. Here the immuneACCESS table is served through TCRdb, limited to in-frame sequences with V and J called. Missing clones are a known gap in these copies; in checked studies unresolved V genes cover under half, and the rest lacks a known reason. V and J calls and clone size are as listed in that table; D and trimming were resolved from the DNA. Across this sample there are around 370,000 clones, with 90% to 95% seen only once. Around 3.5% of the sample is in the top ten clones.

Samples from volunteer blood donors who had recovered from COVID-19 were contributed by a second Seattle source. Each collaborating institution followed its own protocols to collect whole blood in K2EDTA tubes. For TCRbeta analysis, collaborator samples were shipped as frozen whole blood, as isolated PBMCs, or as DNA extracted from either sample type. Comment on this clone: Its target antigen remains unknown. There are no base qualities to consult, and no much larger clone falls within one base.

Sequenced sample: peripheral blood. The receptor chain draws on TRBV18 and TRBJ1-2, with no confidently assigned D gene. This clonotype was obtained from a woman between 18 and 30 years old who had recovered from COVID-19. CDR3 protein: CASSQRLSQSNGYTF. The sequenced DNA: TGTGCCAGCTCACAACGTCTTTCGCAGTCGAATGGCTACACCTTC.